This T cell receptor (beta chain) was identified in a study of T cells in Graves' hyperthyroidism and ophthalmopathy. Disease lasting under 3 months, a NOSPECS grade of at least 4, and a Clinical Activity Score of at least 3 were features of the ophthalmopathy patients. The source of the PBMCs was roughly 10 ml of fresh peripheral blood. After removal of 3 bases from V and 9 bases from J, the junction contained 6 bases not matched to a gene. The CDR3 has 16 residues. The germline gives CDR1 KGHSH, CDR2 LQKENI. From RNA transcripts, TCR beta CDR3 regions were amplified. When the TCR CDR3 underwent first-round RT-PCR, the HTBI primer set was used. Each CDR3 protein gets one entry after TCRdb re-called the multiplex PCR reads with MiXCR. The data contain 300,000 to 500,000 distinct CDR3 sequences, more than 13% of them singletons. Notes on the study in general: Blood also held most thyroid clonotypes expanded beyond 0.001. In the analysis, a 13 V-J model separated ophthalmopathy from stable hyperthyroidism.

This clonotype has ten or more counts. Its specificity is unknown. This sequence was found in a man aged 50-59 years with Graves' ophthalmopathy. The source material was blood. The V call is TRBV18, the J call TRBJ2-1, with 15 bases aligning to TRBD2. This CDR3 reads CASSPGLAGGPGEQFF. The CDR3 nucleotides read TGTGCCAGCTCACCTGGACTAGCGGGAGGGCCCGGTGAGCAGTTCTTC. The whole variable domain, remainder taken from reference TRBV18 and TRBJ2-1, is NAGVMQNPRHLVRRRGQEARLRCSPMKGHSHVYWYRQLPEEGLKFMVYLQKENIIDESGMPKERFSAEFPKEGPSILRIQQVVRGDSAAYFCASSPGLAGGPGEQFFGPGTRLTVL.